This TCR beta chain was profiled in a study of beta chain features in type 1 diabetes. General study findings and limits: Moderately but significantly shorter TCRB CDR3s were found in Type 1 diabetes patients in all four CD4+ subsets.

TCRB transcripts that were expressed got sequenced, as all of the isolated RNA had been reverse transcribed. Clones were sequenced by immunoSEQ multiplex PCR, and TCRdb holds only the in-frame ones, with some missing. The sample lists around 180,000 clones, over 6% occurring once. The CDR3 spans 12 residues. With V trimmed by 8 bases and J by 6 bases, 4 bases remained unmatched. The germline CDR1 and CDR2 sequences are SGHNT and YYREEE (reference sequence). This clone was seen only a few times. Its antigen is still unknown. Sorting with CD45RO/CCR7/CD25/CD127/CD95/CD27 yielded naive, central memory, regulatory and stem-like memory CD4+ cells.

The clonotype was recovered from a man aged 18 to 30 with type 1 diabetes. The sample consisted of central memory CD4+ T cells from blood. The V and J genes are TRBV5-4 and TRBJ2-2; TRBD1 matches 7 bases. In DNA form, the CDR3 reads TGTGCCAGTCTAGACAGGGCCGGGGAGCTGTTTTTT. This translates into CASLDRAGELFF.